The 2 T cell receptor beta chains below were found in one sample sequenced in a study of cytomegalovirus exposure and HLA in healthy donors. It was with 60 Vbeta and 13 Jbeta primers that the PCR ran. Data came from immunoSEQ multiplex PCR; TCRdb stores just in-frame clones and leaves some out. Seen here are 250,000 to 350,000 clones, 80% to 90% observed once, and the top ten hold roughly 4%. The specimen sequenced was PBMCs. These receptors all stem from a man between 35 and 55 years old in good health and CMV-seropositive.

The CDR3 nucleotides read TGCGCCAGCAGCCAAGTTCGGCCTTTCCCCCGGACTAGGCGGGGTGACAATGAGCAGTTCTTC. As protein: CASSQVRPFPRTRRGDNEQFF. The rearrangement uses TRBV4-3 and TRBJ2-1; TRBD2 aligns across 7 bases. Looked up from germline, CDR1 is LGHNA and CDR2 is YSLEER. The CDR3 totals 21 residues. J lost 5 bases, V lost 1 base, and 23 bases had no gene match.

This clone was observed a few times. This sequence joins TRBV14 and TRBJ2-3; possible D gene TRBD2, 5 bases. The CDR3 is 14 amino acids. V was cut by 4 bases and J by 2 bases, with 10 bases left in between. Germline V gene sequence: CDR1 SGHDN, CDR2 FVKESK. Here the CDR3 reads CASSPGVLTDTQYF. CDR3 in DNA: TGTGCCAGCAGCCCCGGGGTTCTCACAGATACGCAGTATTTT.